This is a list of T cell receptor beta chains from one sample in a study of radiation and T cells in renal cell carcinoma. The data were produced by immunoSEQ multiplex PCR, yet TCRdb's version contains in-frame clones alone and is incomplete. Of about 150,000 clones in the sample, about 87% were seen once. Sequences were derived from blood, sampled from a patient whose treatment included radiotherapy and nephrectomy. The receptors originated from a woman in her sixties or seventies with renal cell carcinoma. CDR3s include the opening cysteine and the closing phenylalanine or tryptophan. D genes are given only for firm matches.

D,V,J,DNA,CDR3
TRBD1,TRBV4-1,TRBJ1-3,TGCGCCAGCAGCCAAGAGGGGACAGGGGTTGACACCATATATTTT,CASSQEGTGVDTIYF
TRBD1,TRBV30,TRBJ1-5,TGTGCCTGGAGCGGGACAGGGTATAGCAATCAGCCCCAGCATTTT,CAWSGTGYSNQPQHF
TRBD1,TRBV5-1,TRBJ2-4,TGCGCCAGCAGGGGACAGGGTGGTGAAAACATTCAGTACTTC,CASRGQGGENIQYF
-,TRBV29-1,TRBJ2-7,TGCAGCGTCCGGCCCCGGACTGGGGGCTACGAGCAGTACTTC,CSVRPRTGGYEQYF
-,TRBV19,TRBJ2-6,TGTGCCAGTAGTCAGGGCTCTGGGGCCAACGTCCTGACTTTC,CASSQGSGANVLTF
-,TRBV11-2,TRBJ1-4,TGTGCCAGCAGCTCACAGGCAACTAATGAAAAACTGTTTTTT,CASSSQATNEKLFF
TRBD2,TRBV10-1,TRBJ2-5,TGCGCCAGCAGTGAGTGCCGACTAGCGGGGGGGCCAGAGACCCAGTACTTC,CASSECRLAGGPETQYF
-,TRBV5-1,TRBJ1-1,TGCGCCAGCAGCTTGGAGGAGTTGGGCTTGAACACTGAAGCTTTCTTT,CASSLEELGLNTEAFF
TRBD1,TRBV5-1,TRBJ1-2,TGCGCCAGCAGCTTGGACCCAAGGGGACAGGGGAAGACTAACTATGGCTACACCTTC,CASSLDPRGQGKTNYGYTF
TRBD1,TRBV7-9,TRBJ1-2,TGTGCCAGCAGTCAGGGACAGGGGTATGGCTACACCTTC,CASSQGQGYGYTF